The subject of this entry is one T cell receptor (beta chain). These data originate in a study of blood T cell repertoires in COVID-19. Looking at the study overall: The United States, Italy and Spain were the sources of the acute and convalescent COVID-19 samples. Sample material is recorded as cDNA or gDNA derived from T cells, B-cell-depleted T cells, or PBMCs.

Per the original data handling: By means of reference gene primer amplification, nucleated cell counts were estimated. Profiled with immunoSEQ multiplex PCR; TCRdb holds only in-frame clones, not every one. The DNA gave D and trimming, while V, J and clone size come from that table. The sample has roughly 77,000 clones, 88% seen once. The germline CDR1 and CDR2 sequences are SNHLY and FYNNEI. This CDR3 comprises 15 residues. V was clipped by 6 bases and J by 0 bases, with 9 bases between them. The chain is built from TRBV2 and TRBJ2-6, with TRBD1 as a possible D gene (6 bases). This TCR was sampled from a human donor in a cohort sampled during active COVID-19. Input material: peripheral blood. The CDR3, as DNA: TGTGCCAGCAGGCAGGACAGCTCTGGGGCCAACGTCCTGACTTTC. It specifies CASRQDSSGANVLTF.